The 14 T cell receptor beta chains listed next were all sequenced from one sample in a study of molecular identifiers for immune sequencing clone quantification. TCRdb passed the PCR reads through MiXCR, listing each CDR3 protein once. This sample has fewer than 100,000 distinct CDR3 sequences, with roughly a fifth found just once. The specimen was naive CD8+ T cells from blood, with Jurkat cell RNA spiked in. The subset denotes: FACS-sorted CD8+CD4-CCR7+CD45RA+ naive T cells. Every receptor here comes from a human donor in good health. Some libraries in this study had Jurkat cell RNA spiked in.

At least ten counts were recorded for this clonotype. The rearrangement uses TRBV5-1 and TRBJ2-1; the D is unclear. Germline CDR1 reads SGHRS; CDR2 reads YFSETQ. The ends were cut back, 7 bases at V and 5 bases at J, with 13 bases in the middle. The CDR3 extends over 13 amino acids. In DNA form, the CDR3 reads TGCGCCAGCGCCCTCAGACCCAACAATGAGCAGTTCTTC. Its protein is CASALRPNNEQFF.

This clonotype was observed many times. The chain carries TRBV20-1 and TRBJ2-1, with D perhaps matching TRBD1 or TRBD2 (5 bases each). This CDR3 has 16 amino acids. V shed 1 base and J shed 2 bases, with 15 bases lying between them. CDR1 DFQATT and CDR2 SNEGSKA come from the germline V gene (reference sequence). The CDR3 region is CSARAWGKSAYNEQFF. In nucleotides, the CDR3 is TGCAGTGCTAGAGCGTGGGGGAAGAGCGCCTACAATGAGCAGTTCTTC.

This clonotype was picked up many times. The gene calls are TRBV9 and TRBJ2-3, with a weak D call TRBD2 (6 bases). V shed 3 bases and J shed 2 bases, with 28 bases lying between them. The CDR3 has 20 residues. Germline assignment: CDR1 SGDLS and CDR2 YYNGEE. DNA of the CDR3: TGTGCCAGCAGCGCCCTCACCGAGGATGGGGGACCGGGGGACACAGATACGCAGTATTTT. Protein: CASSALTEDGGPGDTDTQYF.

This clonotype was found a few times. V gene TRBV7-6 combines with J gene TRBJ2-7; maybe TRBD2 (6 bases). Trimming removed 4 bases from V and 3 bases from J, with 10 bases in between. This CDR3 comprises 13 residues. CDR1 is SGHVS and CDR2 is FNYEAQ in the germline V gene. The CDR3 region has the DNA TGTGCCAGCAGCTCTCTTAGCGGCTACGAGCAGTACTTC. Translated, it gives CASSSLSGYEQYF.

This clonotype was seen a handful of times. The V call is TRBV18, the J call TRBJ2-2, with D perhaps TRBD2 (5 bases). Germline-derived CDR1 and CDR2 are KGHSH and LQKENI. This CDR3 has 14 residues. The V and J ends lost 2 bases and 5 bases respectively, with 9 bases between them. The CDR3 loop is CASSPSSGTGELFF. In DNA form, the CDR3 reads TGTGCCAGCTCACCATCTTCGGGAACCGGGGAGCTGTTTTTT.

Concerning this clonotype itself: This may come from a read error, since a much larger clone is one base off. The CDR3 nucleotides read TGTGCCAGCAGTTCCCGTAGGACGGTGATCACAGATACGCAGCATTTT. This translates into CASSSRRTVITDTQHF. V and J are TRBV6-5 and TRBJ2-3; D gene ambiguous. Gene TRBJ1-5 matches the end of the DNA better, so the J call may be wrong. Germline CDR1 and CDR2: MNHEY and SVGAGI. The CDR3 is 16 residues long.

At least ten counts were recorded for this clonotype. V gene TRBV4-2 combines with J gene TRBJ2-3; D is perhaps TRBD1 (6 bases). V lost 4 bases to trimming and J lost 0 bases, with 17 bases between them. CDR3 length equals 17 residues. The V gene's germline CDR1 is LGHNA and CDR2 YNFKEQ. The CDR3 nucleotides read TGTGCCAGCAGCCGCCACTATACAGGGCTCAGCACAGATACGCAGTATTTT. Its translation is CASSRHYTGLSTDTQYF.

About this clonotype: Being one base from a much bigger clone, this may be a read error. The chain has TRBV7-9 and TRBJ2-2; D is perhaps TRBD2 (6 bases). V was trimmed by 8 bases and J by 0 bases, leaving 16 bases between them. Germline V gene data show CDR1 as SEHNR and CDR2 as FQNEAQ (reference sequence). The CDR3 runs 16 residues. This chain's CDR3 is CASGPPTRTNTGELFF. CDR3 DNA: TGTGCCAGCGGCCCCCCGACTAGGACGAACACCGGGGAGCTGTTTTTT.

Many counts were recorded for this clonotype. The gene calls are TRBV20-1 and TRBJ2-3, with 8 bases that match TRBD1. CDR3 length: 15 residues. V lost 6 bases and J lost 0; bases outside the gene matches: 8. The germline gives CDR1 DFQATT, CDR2 SNEGSKA (reference sequence). CDR3 nucleotides: TGCAGTGCCTGGGACAGGCTCGCGAGCACAGATACGCAGTATTTT. Translation: CSAWDRLASTDTQYF.

This clonotype was counted at least ten times. Here the CDR3 reads CASSPKGSGDYEQYF. The CDR3 bases are TGTGCCAGCAGCCCGAAGGGAAGCGGGGACTACGAGCAGTACTTC. The gene calls are TRBV4-2 and TRBJ2-7, with 7 bases lining up with TRBD2. V shed 4 bases, J shed 3 bases, and the junction held 9 bases outside the gene matches. Germline V gene data show CDR1 as LGHNA and CDR2 as YNFKEQ. CDR3 length: 15 residues.

There are many counts of this clonotype. The rearrangement joins TRBV4-3 to TRBJ2-3; 8 bases align to TRBD2. V lost 3 bases and J lost 4; bases outside the gene matches: 0. The CDR3 is 13 residues long. CDR1 is LGHNA and CDR2 is YSLEER in the germline V gene. This CDR3 is CASSQTSADTQYF. The CDR3 nucleotides read TGCGCCAGCAGCCAGACTAGCGCAGATACGCAGTATTTT.

This clonotype was picked up a small number of times. CDR3 nucleotide sequence: TGCAGTGCTAGGAGCGGAGGCCACGAGCAGTACTTC. Translating it yields CSARSGGHEQYF. The V and J genes are TRBV20-1 and TRBJ2-7; TRBD2 might be the D (5 bases). Germline V gives CDR1 DFQATT, CDR2 SNEGSKA (reference sequence). The CDR3 consists of 12 residues. V lost 3 bases and J lost 5, with 11 bases in between.

As concerns this clonotype: A clone one base away is much larger, so this may be a read error. The V call is TRBV28, the J call TRBJ2-1, with D possibly being TRBD1 (5 bases). Germline lookup yields CDR1 MDHEN and CDR2 SYDVKM. This CDR3 region has 14 residues. V gave up 5 bases and J gave up 8 bases, with 16 bases separating them. The chain's CDR3 is CASSPPPDSDEQFF. CDR3 nucleotide sequence: TGTGCCAGCAGTCCTCCACCCGACAGCGATGAGCAGTTCTTC.

Concerning this clonotype: It may be a read error: a sequence one base away is much more abundant. The chain couples TRBV9 to TRBJ1-1; 10 bases are shared with TRBD1. The CDR3 runs to 15 residues. The germline V gene has CDR1 SGDLS and CDR2 YYNGEE. DNA of the CDR3: TGTGCCGGCAGCGAGCAAGGACAGGGGGGCACTGAAGCTTTCTTT. Protein product: CAGSEQGQGGTEAFF. Supplemented by reference TRBV9 and TRBJ1-1, the full variable domain reads DSGVTQTPKHLITATGQRVTLRCSPRSGDLSVYWYQQSLDQGLQFLIQYYNGEERAKGNILERFSAQQFPDLHSELNLSSLELGDSALYFCAGSEQGQGGTEAFFGQGTRLTVV.